The TCR beta chain described here comes from a study of blood T cell repertoires in COVID-19. The CDR3 spans 16 residues. CDR1 and CDR2 (germline): SGDLS, YYNGEE. With 4 bases clipped from V and 1 base from J, the junction kept 7 bases outside the gene matches. Clones were sequenced by immunoSEQ multiplex PCR, and TCRdb holds only the in-frame ones, with some missing. The data show 450,000 or so clones, 80% to 90% seen once. The source of this sequence is a man aged 18 to 35 with COVID-19, enrolled during active disease. Sequenced material: peripheral blood. The V and J genes are TRBV9 and TRBJ2-3; 9 bases line up with TRBD1. The CDR3 is CASSTGTGSGTDTQYF. CDR3 DNA sequence: TGTGCCAGCAGCACCGGGACAGGGAGTGGCACAGATACGCAGTATTTT. The full variable domain, with the rest looked up from reference TRBV9 and TRBJ2-3, is DSGVTQTPKHLITATGQRVTLRCSPRSGDLSVYWYQQSLDQGLQFLIQYYNGEERAKGNILERFSAQQFPDLHSELNLSSLELGDSALYFCASSTGTGSGTDTQYFGPGTRLTVL.